A selection of T cell receptor beta chains follows, all from one sample in a study of T cell responses to AZD1222 COVID-19 vaccine. TCRdb's table, derived via immunoSEQ multiplex PCR, lists solely in-frame clones and lacks some. The sample records 150,000 to 200,000 clones, 85% to 95% being singletons. The sample here was peripheral blood, taken on day 0 of AZD1222 vaccination. The origin of the receptors is an adult in good health. Each CDR3 is given with its conserved first and last residue. D genes are given only for firm matches. The size entry is marked missing in some rows and otherwise reads once, few, many or a size class.

v_gene	j_gene	abundance	len	d_gene	CDR3aa	CDR3nt
TRBV2	TRBJ2-7	-	18	TRBD1	CASSEGPVVRDSSYEQYF	TGTGCCAGCAGTGAAGGGCCCGTTGTGAGGGACAGCTCCTACGAGCAGTACTTC
TRBV7-2	TRBJ1-2	-	14	TRBD1	CASSSGTGGYGYTF	TGTGCCAGCAGCTCGGGGACAGGGGGGTATGGCTACACCTTC
TRBV19	TRBJ1-1	-	13	-	CASKRRESTEAFF	TGTGCCAGTAAGAGGAGGGAGTCCACTGAAGCTTTCTTT
TRBV11-1	TRBJ2-7	-	14	-	CASSSSGTLYEQYF	TGTGCCAGCAGCTCCTCAGGGACACTGTACGAGCAGTACTTC
TRBV4-1	TRBJ2-4	-	20	-	CASSQGPQVPVGVAKNIQYF	TGCGCCAGCAGCCAAGGCCCTCAGGTACCGGTCGGTGTAGCCAAAAACATTCAGTACTTC
TRBV18	TRBJ1-2	once	15	-	CASSPPSSGPNGYTF	TGTGCCAGCTCACCCCCCTCGAGTGGACCGAATGGCTACACCTTC
TRBV11-3	TRBJ2-7	-	13	-	CASSPDSYYEQYF	TGTGCCAGCAGCCCCGACAGCTACTACGAGCAGTACTTC
TRBV9	TRBJ1-2	-	16	-	CASSLPRSWGIYGYTF	TGTGCCAGCAGCCTACCCAGGTCTTGGGGTATCTATGGCTACACCTTC
TRBV18	TRBJ2-1	-	13	-	CASSGQQDNEQFF	TGTGCCAGCTCAGGGCAGCAGGACAATGAGCAGTTCTTC
TRBV24-1	TRBJ1-5	-	13	-	CATSGESNQPQHF	TGTGCCACCAGTGGAGAGAGCAATCAGCCCCAGCATTTT
TRBV5-1	TRBJ1-6	once	16	-	CASSPRALPDNSPLHF	TGCGCCAGCAGCCCTAGGGCCCTCCCAGATAATTCACCCCTCCACTTT
TRBV7-3	TRBJ1-1	once	17	TRBD1	CASSFIAGTGVNTEAFF	TGTGCCAGCAGCTTCATAGCCGGGACAGGGGTCAACACTGAAGCTTTCTTT
TRBV6-6	TRBJ1-5	-	14	-	CASSFPGDHQPQHF	TGTGCCAGCAGTTTTCCAGGGGACCATCAGCCCCAGCATTTT
TRBV7-9	TRBJ1-4	-	15	-	CASSLGGRGDEKLFF	TGTGCCAGCAGCTTAGGGGGGAGAGGGGATGAAAAACTGTTTTTT